This entry lists 22 T cell receptor beta chains sequenced from one sample in a study of blood T cell repertoires in COVID-19. This table comes from immunoSEQ multiplex PCR, and its TCRdb copy is limited to in-frame clones, with some not included. The sample lists fewer than 200,000 clones; roughly 76% were seen once. The sample comprised peripheral blood. These TCRs come from a woman of 80 years or more with COVID-19, enrolled during active disease.

The V gene is TRBV10-3, the J gene TRBJ1-2, with TRBD1 identical over 7 bases. The CDR3 covers 14 residues. The ends lost 10 bases at V and 5 bases at J; junction bases unmatched: 13. Germline-derived CDR1 and CDR2 are ENHRY and SYGVKD. The CDR3 reads CATLEPDRVYGYTF. The CDR3 DNA follows: TGTGCCACCCTTGAACCCGACAGGGTGTATGGCTACACCTTC.

The V gene is TRBV5-1, the J gene TRBJ1-2; tentative D call: TRBD1 (6 bases). The V gene's germline CDR1 is SGHRS and CDR2 YFSETQ. This CDR3 spans 13 amino acids. The germline V and J ends were trimmed by 1 base and 8 bases, with 12 bases remaining between them. The chain's CDR3 is CASSLQTGEGYTF. CDR3 coding DNA: TGCGCCAGCAGCTTGCAGACAGGCGAAGGCTACACCTTC.

This clone was detected only a few times. This chain connects TRBV2 to TRBJ1-2; maybe TRBD1 (5 bases). Trimming removed 5 bases at V and 2 bases at J, with 6 bases between. CDR3 length equals 12 residues. The germline V gene encodes CDR1 SNHLY and CDR2 FYNNEI. CDR3 DNA: TGTGCCAGCAGTCAGGGAAACTATGGCTACACCTTC. This gives the protein CASSQGNYGYTF.

The CDR3 spells CASMTSGRAGDTQYF. CDR3 sequence (DNA): TGTGCCAGCATGACTAGCGGGAGGGCGGGGGATACGCAGTATTTT. The rearrangement joins TRBV6-5 to TRBJ2-3, with 14 bases matching TRBD2. Unmatched junction bases numbered 6, after V lost 7 bases and J lost 6 bases. In germline, CDR1 is MNHEY, CDR2 SVGAGI. CDR3 length: 15 residues.

The chain carries TRBV21-1 and TRBJ2-7; the table's D gene call, TRBD2, was not cross checked with the DNA. TRBV21-1 is a pseudogene locus. This CDR3 contains 14 residues. This CDR3 reads CASTSKVVGDEQYF. The CDR3 region has the DNA TGTGCCAGCACCTCAAAAGTCGTGGGAGACGAGCAGTACTTC.

The gene calls are TRBV3-1 (or the pseudogene TRBV3-2) and TRBJ1-4, with D hard to call. CDR3 length: 14 residues. Trimming took 1 base from V and 4 from J, leaving 7 bases between them. Germline lookup yields CDR1 LGHDT and CDR2 YNNKEL (reference sequence). The CDR3 DNA reads TGTGCCAGCAGCCAAGGCGTTAATAATGAAAAACTGTTTTTT. It is translated as CASSQGVNNEKLFF.

A single count supports this clone. The J gene is TRBJ2-5, the V gene TRBV9, with 9 positions matching TRBD2. Per the germline V gene, CDR1 is SGDLS and CDR2 is YYNGEE. The V and J ends lost 0 bases and 1 base, in that order; junction bases with no gene match: 4. The CDR3 spans 16 residues. DNA of the CDR3: TGTGCCAGCAGCGTAGATCTAGCGGGACCCCAAGAGACCCAGTACTTC. This gives the protein CASSVDLAGPQETQYF.

The gene calls are TRBV19 and TRBJ1-2; 7 bases fit TRBD1. The germline gives CDR1 LNHDA, CDR2 SQIVND (reference sequence). The CDR3 has 13 residues. V lost 8 bases and J lost 2; bases outside the gene matches: 5. The CDR3 here is CASGDRDNYGYTF. CDR3 in DNA: TGTGCCAGTGGAGACAGGGACAACTATGGCTACACCTTC.

The chain recombines TRBV18 with TRBJ2-7; 10 bases are a match to TRBD1. CDR1 is KGHSH and CDR2 is LQKENI in the germline V gene. This CDR3 comprises 16 residues. V lost 4 bases, J lost 3 bases, and 9 bases stayed unmatched. The CDR3 spells CASSRTGQGTSYEQYF. For the CDR3, the DNA is TGTGCCAGCTCACGCACGGGACAGGGGACAAGCTACGAGCAGTACTTC.

V and J are TRBV13 and TRBJ2-2; weak D call: TRBD1 (5 bases). The V gene lost 4 bases and the J gene lost 6 bases, with 21 bases spanning the gap. This CDR3 has 17 residues. CDR1 PRHDT and CDR2 FYEKMQ come from the germline V gene (reference sequence). DNA for the CDR3: TGTGCCAGCAGCTCCACCCGCGGCCAAGGGGCGGCCGGGGAGCTGTTTTTT. The encoded protein is CASSSTRGQGAAGELFF.

This clone was counted a single time. This rearrangement joins TRBV4-1 to TRBJ1-1; 8 bases align to TRBD1. The CDR3 has 16 residues. The V and J ends lost 7 bases and 0 bases, in that order; junction bases with no gene match: 10. Germline CDR1 MGHRA, CDR2 YSYEKL. The CDR3 spells CASNLRTGTMNTEAFF. CDR3 bases: TGCGCCAGCAACCTAAGGACAGGGACCATGAACACTGAAGCTTTCTTT.

V gene TRBV5-1 combines with J gene TRBJ2-5; 8 bases agree with TRBD2. The junction had 12 bases not matched to a gene; V was cut back by 4 bases and J by 4 bases. There are 16 residues in the CDR3. Germline assignment: CDR1 SGHRS and CDR2 YFSETQ. The CDR3 sequence is CASSQGQRGFGETQYF. CDR3 bases: TGCGCCAGCAGCCAAGGCCAGCGGGGGTTTGGAGAGACCCAGTACTTC.

The CDR3 protein is CASSFFGAGGGYTF. CDR3 nucleotide sequence: TGTGCCAGCAGTTTCTTCGGGGCCGGGGGGGGCTACACCTTC. V usage is TRBV27 and J usage is TRBJ1-2; weak D call: TRBD1 (5 bases). The CDR3 length is 14 residues. V was clipped by 3 bases and J by 8 bases, with 16 bases between them. Germline values: CDR1 MNHEY, CDR2 SMNVEV (reference sequence).

This clone has only a few counts. V gene TRBV7-9 combines with J gene TRBJ2-2, with D possibly TRBD2 on 6 matching bases. Germline values: CDR1 SEHNR, CDR2 FQNEAQ (reference sequence). Trimming took 3 bases from V and 2 from J, leaving 7 bases between them. This CDR3 region has 14 residues. The CDR3 DNA follows: TGTGCCAGCAGCTTTAGCGGTAACACCGGGGAGCTGTTTTTT. Translation: CASSFSGNTGELFF.

The genes are TRBV7-9 and TRBJ1-1, with 10 nucleotides matching TRBD1. Germline values: CDR1 SEHNR, CDR2 FQNEAQ (reference sequence). CDR3 length equals 15 residues. The J segment lost 5 bases and the V segment lost 5 bases, leaving 8 bases of the junction unmatched. The CDR3 sequence is CASSNRQGAGTEAFF. DNA of the CDR3: TGTGCCAGCAGCAACAGACAGGGGGCAGGTACTGAAGCTTTCTTT. Together with reference TRBV7-9 and TRBJ1-1, the CDR3 gives the full variable domain: DTGVSQNPRHKITKRGQNVTFRCDPISEHNRLYWYRQTLGQGPEFLTYFQNEAQLEKSRLLSDRFSAERPKGSFSTLEIQRTEQGDSAMYLCASSNRQGAGTEAFFGQGTRLTVV.

This clone was observed a few times. The V call is TRBV5-1, the J call TRBJ2-5; 9 positions agree with TRBD1. Germline-derived CDR1 and CDR2 are SGHRS and YFSETQ. Losses at the gene ends were 3 bases for V and 4 bases for J; bases not matched to a gene: 1. The CDR3 covers 13 residues. CDR3 nucleotide sequence: TGCGCCAGCAGCTCGACAGGGGGAGAGACCCAGTACTTC. Its translation: CASSSTGGETQYF.

The V call is TRBV15, the J call TRBJ1-5; D gene ambiguous. The germline CDR1 and CDR2 sequences are LNHNV and YYDKDF (reference sequence). V was clipped by 1 base and J by 4 bases, with 11 bases between them. The CDR3 consists of 15 residues. The CDR3 coding sequence is TGTGCCACCAGCAGAGTACCCGGTTCTAATCAGCCCCAGCATTTT. Protein product: CATSRVPGSNQPQHF.

The chain is built from TRBV2 and TRBJ1-2; the match to TRBD1 covers 7 bases. The junction had 13 bases not matched to a gene; V was cut back by 4 bases and J by 5 bases. The CDR3 contains 16 residues. Germline CDR1 is SNHLY and CDR2 is FYNNEI. The CDR3: CASSGGGGRRWYGYTF. CDR3 DNA sequence: TGTGCCAGCAGTGGAGGAGGGGGCAGGCGATGGTATGGCTACACCTTC.

This chain links TRBV3-1 (or the pseudogene TRBV3-2) with TRBJ2-3; D ambiguous. The length of the CDR3 is 14 residues. V dropped 4 bases and J dropped 2 bases, with 10 bases sitting between them. Germline V gives CDR1 LGHDT, CDR2 YNNKEL (reference sequence). The CDR3 protein is CASSPRGYTDTQYF. CDR3 DNA sequence: TGTGCCAGCAGCCCTCGCGGTTACACAGATACGCAGTATTTT.

This clone has a single count. The gene calls are TRBV11-1 and TRBJ2-7; 11 bases agree with TRBD1. Germline assignment: CDR1 SGHAT and CDR2 FQDESV (reference sequence). The CDR3 contains 14 residues. Trimming cost V 6 bases and J 5 bases; bases outside gene matches: 6. The CDR3 DNA sequence: TGTGCCAGCAGTTTGTTGGGACAGGGGGACGAGCAGTACTTC. As protein: CASSLLGQGDEQYF.

The chain combines TRBV7-7 with TRBJ2-5, with TRBD1 as a possible D gene (5 bases). The CDR3 is 15 amino acids. Per the germline V gene, CDR1 is SSHAT and CDR2 is FNYEAQ (reference sequence). V was pared by 1 base and J by 7 bases, with 16 bases between. CDR3 nucleotide sequence: TGTGCCAGCAGCTTAGATCGACCGGGTCAGGGGACCCAGTACTTC. Translation: CASSLDRPGQGTQYF.

The chain joins TRBV28 to TRBJ2-5; D is possibly TRBD1 (5 bases). Germline CDR1 and CDR2: MDHEN and SYDVKM. Deletions cut 6 bases from V and 2 bases from J, with 13 bases between. This CDR3 contains 14 residues. CDR3 protein: CASRPGHTQETQYF. DNA of the CDR3: TGTGCCAGCAGACCCGGACATACACAAGAGACCCAGTACTTC.